This T cell receptor beta chain was documented in a study of low-dose radiotherapy and immunotherapy resistance in tumors. Study in general: A dose of 0.5 Gy per fraction was delivered to Cohort 1 every 2 weeks, for a total of 6.5 Gy. Individuals in Cohort 2 had 1 Gy per fraction every two weeks, adding up to 13 Gy over 26 weeks.

Time point indicated: after trial treatment. Noted treatment: LDRT plus nivolumab, ipilimumab, low-dose cyclophosphamide and aspirin (RACIN trial). Donors were given nivolumab, ipilimumab, aspirin, low-dose cyclophosphamide and low-dose radiotherapy. Those who qualified had advanced solid tumors (lacking tumor-infiltrating lymphocytes). With TRAV- and TRBV-specific primers, first-strand cDNA was made, covering the alpha and beta chains. With a constant-region primer and a V-primer adapter, TCRs were subjected to 20 PCR cycles of amplification. TCRdb re-called the reads through MiXCR, storing one row per CDR3 protein. This sample carries 30,000 to 40,000 distinct CDR3 sequences, roughly 20% of them seen once, and the ten largest clones take approximately 8.3%. With 2 bases removed from V and 1 base from J, the gap between germline ends came to 12 bases. Per germline, CDR1 MNHGY and CDR2 SAAAGT. CDR3 size: 15 residues.

This clonotype was seen at least ten times. The chain uses TRBV6-8 and TRBJ2-7; possible D gene TRBD2, 5 bases. The material sequenced was PBMCs, taken after low-dose radiotherapy plus immunotherapy. This sequence originates from a female donor with ovarian cancer. The CDR3 DNA sequence: TGTGCCAGCAGTTACGAGTCGGGGAGTTCCTACGAGCAGTACTTC. Encoded protein: CASSYESGSSYEQYF.